These 30 T cell receptor beta chains originate from one sample sequenced in a study of T cells after yellow fever vaccination. One entry per CDR3 protein results from TCRdb running MiXCR on the 5' RACE reads. The sample shows 320,000 or so distinct CDR3 sequences, 8.1% of them seen only once. The sequenced sample was PBMCs, obtained roughly seven weeks after the first yellow fever vaccination. These TCRs come from a man younger than 35 who received the YFV17D yellow fever vaccine.

This clonotype was found a few times. The chain is built from TRBV6-1 and TRBJ1-2; 7 bases fit TRBD1. The CDR3 is 15 residues long. Trimming cost V 4 bases and J 3 bases; bases outside gene matches: 8. The V gene's germline CDR1 is MNHNS and CDR2 SASEGT. CDR3 in DNA: TGTGCCAGCAGTGGACCTAGGGGGCTTGACTATGGCTACACCTTC. Protein: CASSGPRGLDYGYTF.

This chain links TRBV7-6 with TRBJ1-5; the D gene is possibly TRBD1 (6 bases). The germline CDR1 and CDR2 sequences are SGHVS and FNYEAQ. The V end lost 0 bases, the J end lost 1 base, and 10 bases lay between the germline ends. The CDR3 totals 16 residues. CDR3 loop: CASSLASGGSNQPQHF. DNA for the CDR3: TGTGCCAGCAGCTTAGCTTCCGGGGGCAGCAATCAGCCCCAGCATTTT.

This clonotype was observed a few times. The CDR3 spells CASSSTGTGFDYGYTF. The CDR3, as DNA: TGCGCCAGCAGCTCAACCGGGACAGGGTTTGACTATGGCTACACCTTC. V is TRBV5-1 and J is TRBJ1-2, with 9 positions matching TRBD1. This CDR3 has 16 amino acids. V gave up 3 bases and J gave up 3 bases; unmatched junction bases: 9. Germline loops: CDR1 SGHRS, CDR2 YFSETQ.

The V gene is TRBV4-2, the J gene TRBJ1-5; D ambiguous. Germline lookup yields CDR1 LGHNA and CDR2 YNFKEQ. The CDR3 totals 15 residues. V was trimmed by 0 bases and J by 9 bases, leaving 15 bases between them. The CDR3 here is CASSQDGRSARPQHF. DNA of the CDR3: TGTGCCAGCAGCCAAGATGGTCGCTCTGCCCGGCCCCAGCATTTT.

This clonotype was picked up many times. The chain recombines TRBV5-1 with TRBJ1-2; D is perhaps TRBD1 (5 bases). The ends were cut back, 4 bases at V and 7 bases at J, with 14 bases in the middle. CDR3 length equals 13 residues. Germline-derived CDR1 and CDR2 are SGHRS and YFSETQ. In DNA, the CDR3 is TGCGCCAGCAGCCAAGGGACGGTAGTTGGCTACACCTTC. Its translation: CASSQGTVVGYTF.

The chain uses TRBV5-1 and TRBJ1-6; D might be TRBD1 (5 bases). The germline gives CDR1 SGHRS, CDR2 YFSETQ. CDR3 length equals 16 residues. Trimming removed 3 bases from V and 7 bases from J, with 17 bases in between. The DNA of the CDR3 is TGCGCCAGCAGCTCCACCACCGGGACGGAGAATTCACCCCTCCACTTT. Translating gives CASSSTTGTENSPLHF.

This clonotype occurred a few times. The chain uses TRBV7-9 and TRBJ2-3; D is uncertain. Germline-derived CDR1 and CDR2 are SEHNR and FQNEAQ (reference sequence). Between the trimmed V and J ends, which lost 3 bases and 0 bases, there was a span of 4 bases. The CDR3 loop spans 13 amino acids. This CDR3 is CASSFPSTDTQYF. The CDR3 DNA is TGTGCCAGCAGCTTTCCTAGCACAGATACGCAGTATTTT.

This clonotype came up a few times. This chain's CDR3 is CASTPGRVRALHF. The CDR3, as DNA: TGTGCCAGCACCCCCGGACGGGTGAGGGCCCTCCACTTT. The V gene is TRBV28, the J gene TRBJ1-6; D call uncertain. The CDR3 length is 13 residues. Germline CDR1 reads MDHEN; CDR2 reads SYDVKM. Trimming took off 7 bases at V and 14 bases at J, with 18 bases between the two ends. Full variable domain (rest looked up from reference TRBV28 and TRBJ1-6): DVKVTQSSRYLVKRTGEKVFLECVQDMDHENMFWYRQDPGLGLRLIYFSYDVKMKEKGDIPEGYSVSREKKERFSLILESASTNQTSMYLCASTPGRVRALHFGNGTRLTVT.

This clonotype was observed a few times. The V and J genes are TRBV11-2 and TRBJ2-7; 8 bases are shared with TRBD2. The CDR3 covers 14 residues. CDR1 and CDR2 from the germline V gene are SGHAT and FQNNGV. V lost 3 bases to trimming and J lost 4 bases; unmatched junction nucleotides: 5. CDR3 nucleotide sequence: TGTGCCAGCAGCTTCCACGGGGGGGATTACGAGCAGTACGTC. Its translation is CASSFHGGDYEQYV.

J is TRBJ2-5 and V is TRBV20-1, with 10 bases aligning to TRBD2. The CDR3 has 17 residues. The V gene end was trimmed by 0 bases and the J gene end by 4 bases; junction bases not matched to a gene: 11. The V gene's germline CDR1 is DFQATT and CDR2 SNEGSKA (reference sequence). The CDR3 DNA reads as TGCAGTGCTAGAGATTCCCCCAGCGGGGGGGCCGGAGAGACCCAGTACTTC. It is translated as CSARDSPSGGAGETQYF.

There are a few counts of this clonotype. The chain combines TRBV4-2 with TRBJ2-5; no clear D gene. The CDR3 extends over 15 amino acids. Trimming cost V 0 bases and J 4 bases, with 12 bases left between them. Looked up from germline, CDR1 is LGHNA and CDR2 is YNFKEQ. The CDR3 here is CASSQEGSGGETQYF. Here the CDR3 DNA reads TGTGCCAGCAGCCAAGAAGGCTCAGGTGGAGAGACCCAGTACTTC.

The V gene is TRBV9, the J gene TRBJ2-1; D may correspond to TRBD1 or TRBD2 (6 bases each). V was cut by 0 bases and J by 10 bases, with 14 bases left in between. Germline assignment: CDR1 SGDLS and CDR2 YYNGEE. This CDR3 is built from 14 residues. The DNA of the CDR3 is TGTGCCAGCAGCGTAGGGGGGGCTAGTCAGGAGCAGTTCTTC. Residues: CASSVGGASQEQFF.

This clonotype has just a few counts. The V gene is TRBV2, the J gene TRBJ1-3; possibly TRBD1 for D (5 bases). Germline loops: CDR1 SNHLY, CDR2 FYNNEI. This CDR3 is built from 15 residues. V shed 6 bases and J shed 4 bases, with 16 bases lying between them. CDR3 loop: CASSPYPRAGNTIYF. For the CDR3, the DNA is TGTGCCAGCAGCCCATACCCCAGGGCCGGAAACACCATATATTTT.

This clonotype was picked up many times. The chain couples TRBV12-3 or TRBV12-4 to TRBJ2-1; D remains unclear. The V end lost 6 bases, the J end lost 8 bases, and 8 bases lay between the germline ends. This CDR3 contains 11 residues. The CDR3 sequence is CASRRVDEQFF. CDR3 bases: TGTGCCAGCAGACGAGTCGATGAGCAGTTCTTC.

In its sample, this clonotype was seen a few times. The chain is built from TRBV6-5 and TRBJ2-7, with D tentatively TRBD2 (6 bases). Per germline, CDR1 MNHEY and CDR2 SVGAGI. The CDR3 extends over 14 amino acids. V was cut by 4 bases and J by 0 bases, with 10 bases left in between. The CDR3 region has the DNA TGTGCCAGCAGTTGGGGAGGCACCTCCTACGAGCAGTACGTC. Its translation: CASSWGGTSYEQYV.

V and J are TRBV6-5 and TRBJ1-6; D might be TRBD1 (5 bases). The length of the CDR3 is 12 residues. The V gene's germline CDR1 is MNHEY and CDR2 SVGAGI. Deletions cut 8 bases from V and 8 bases from J, with 10 bases between. The CDR3 loop reads CASRDRYSPLHF. For the CDR3, the DNA is TGTGCCAGCCGGGACCGTTATTCACCCCTCCACTTT.

This clonotype showed up just a few times. The chain is built from TRBV10-3 and TRBJ1-2, with 10 bases matching TRBD1. The length of the CDR3 is 13 residues. Germline-derived CDR1 and CDR2 are ENHRY and SYGVKD. V was clipped by 4 bases and J by 7 bases; unmatched bases: 3. As DNA, the CDR3 is TGTGCCATCAGTGGACAGGGGGCAGGTGGCTACACCTTC. Residues: CAISGQGAGGYTF.

This clonotype was counted a single time. The chain joins TRBV20-1 to TRBJ2-7; either TRBD1 or TRBD2 may fit D (5 bases each). Germline CDR1 is DFQATT and CDR2 is SNEGSKA (reference sequence). There are 15 residues in the CDR3. The CDR3 DNA reads as TGCTGTGCTAGAGGAGGATCGGGGACGGACTACGAGCAGTACGTC. Protein product: CCARGGSGTDYEQYV.

This chain connects TRBV4-3 to TRBJ1-5; D remains ambiguous. Per germline, CDR1 LGHNA and CDR2 YSLEER. The V gene lost 4 bases and the J gene lost 5 bases, with 12 bases spanning the gap. This CDR3 spans 14 amino acids. The CDR3 reads CASSLSRGDQPQHF. The CDR3 bases are TGCGCCAGCAGCCTCTCCCGGGGAGATCAGCCCCAGCATTTT.

The chain joins TRBV7-2 to TRBJ2-5, with TRBD2 identical over 8 bases. The CDR3 sequence is 15 residues long. After removal of 4 bases from V and 2 bases from J, the junction contained 6 bases not matched to a gene. CDR1 SGHTA and CDR2 FQGNSA come from the germline V gene. The CDR3 region is CASSSGRGAQETQYF. The CDR3 DNA is TGTGCCAGCAGCTCCGGGCGGGGGGCGCAAGAGACCCAGTACTTC.

In its sample, this clonotype was seen a few times. The J gene is TRBJ2-1, the V gene TRBV7-2, with D unclear. The V and J ends lost 2 bases and 5 bases respectively, with 7 bases between them. This CDR3 spans 13 amino acids. Germline V gene data show CDR1 as SGHTA and CDR2 as FQGNSA. CDR3 DNA: TGTGCCAGCAGCTTACCTGGGAACAATGAGCAGTTCTTC. Translated: CASSLPGNNEQFF.

This chain joins TRBV29-1 and TRBJ1-2; D unresolved. V lost 2 bases and J lost 6, with 16 bases in between. Germline CDR1 and CDR2: SQVTM and ANQGSEA. The CDR3 consists of 14 residues. The CDR3 DNA follows: TGCAGCGTTGAAAGTATCGGAGGCGTAGATGGCTACACCTTC. It encodes CSVESIGGVDGYTF.

This clonotype came up a few times. This rearrangement joins TRBV30 to TRBJ1-1; no reliable D call. Trimming pared 2 bases from V and 1 base from J, leaving 8 bases between. The CDR3 has 13 amino acids. CDR1 is GTSNPN and CDR2 is SVGIG in the germline V gene (reference sequence). CDR3 region: CAWSPHWNTEAFF. CDR3 DNA: TGTGCCTGGAGTCCTCATTGGAACACTGAAGCTTTCTTT. Filled out from reference TRBV30 and TRBJ1-1, the complete variable domain reads SQTIHQWPATLVQPVGSPLSLECTVEGTSNPNLYWYRQAAGRGLQLLFYSVGIGQISSEVPQNLSASRPQDRQFILSSKKLLLSDSGFYLCAWSPHWNTEAFFGQGTRLTVV.

This sequence joins TRBV21-1 and TRBJ1-4; TRBD1 is the table's D call, not checked against the DNA. TRBV21-1 is described as a pseudogene. This CDR3 region has 15 residues. The CDR3 region is CASSKSEGPGEKLFF. The CDR3, as DNA: TGTGCCAGCAGCAAATCCGAGGGGCCAGGGGAAAAACTGTTTTTT.

The sample holds a few counts of this clonotype. The CDR3 DNA sequence: TGCGCCAGCAGCCCACGGTCGGGGCGGGACATTCAGTACTTC. It codes for CASSPRSGRDIQYF. V and J are TRBV4-3 and TRBJ2-4; D assignment may be TRBD1 or TRBD2 (5 bases each). This CDR3 comprises 14 residues. Between the trimmed V and J ends, which lost 4 bases and 8 bases, there was a span of 15 bases. Per germline, CDR1 LGHNA and CDR2 YSLEER.

This clonotype was found a few times. V gene TRBV14 combines with J gene TRBJ2-3; the match to TRBD2 covers 13 bases. Germline loops: CDR1 SGHDN, CDR2 FVKESK. Trimming took 0 bases from V and 6 from J; bases not matched to a gene: 6. The CDR3 is 17 residues long. In nucleotides, the CDR3 is TGTGCCAGCAGCCAAGAGCGGACTAGCGGGGGCCGGGATACGCAGTATTTT. This translates into CASSQERTSGGRDTQYF.

This clonotype showed up just a few times. This chain uses TRBV6-5 with TRBJ2-3; possible D gene TRBD2, 5 bases. CDR1 and CDR2 (germline): MNHEY, SVGAGI. The CDR3 loop spans 17 amino acids. Trimming took off 4 bases at V and 3 bases at J, with 20 bases between the two ends. The CDR3 loop reads CASSSSYRGMVTDTQYF. As DNA, the CDR3 is TGTGCCAGCAGTTCCTCCTACCGAGGGATGGTTACAGATACGCAGTATTTT.

This sequence joins TRBV30 and TRBJ2-2; D may be TRBD1 or TRBD2 (6 bases each). V lost 5 bases and J 1 base, leaving 14 bases between the germline ends. CDR1 GTSNPN and CDR2 SVGIG come from the germline V gene (reference sequence). The CDR3 totals 15 residues. The CDR3: CAWAGGTLNTGELFF. In DNA, the CDR3 is TGTGCCTGGGCCGGGGGCACTTTGAACACCGGGGAGCTGTTTTTT. The variable domain in full, with the rest retrieved from reference TRBV30 and TRBJ2-2, is SQTIHQWPATLVQPVGSPLSLECTVEGTSNPNLYWYRQAAGRGLQLLFYSVGIGQISSEVPQNLSASRPQDRQFILSSKKLLLSDSGFYLCAWAGGTLNTGELFFGEGSRLTVL.

This clonotype occurred a few times. The genes are TRBV6-5 and TRBJ1-2, with D possibly matching TRBD1 (6 bases). V was pared by 0 bases and J by 8 bases, with 16 bases between. CDR3 length: 15 amino acids. Germline V gene sequence: CDR1 MNHEY, CDR2 SVGAGI. The CDR3 sequence is CASSYSRRGARGYTF. DNA of the CDR3: TGTGCCAGCAGTTACTCACGTCGGGGGGCGCGGGGCTACACCTTC.

The chain uses TRBV29-1 and TRBJ2-5, with 9 bases matching TRBD1. V shed 6 bases, J shed 5 bases, and the junction held 10 bases outside the gene matches. This CDR3 comprises 14 residues. Germline V gene lookup returns CDR1 SQVTM and CDR2 ANQGSEA. This CDR3 is CSVDRDRVEETQYF. For the CDR3, the DNA is TGCAGCGTAGACCGGGACAGGGTAGAGGAGACCCAGTACTTC.